The rows below give T cell receptor beta chains drawn from one sample of a study of blood T cell repertoires in COVID-19. Some clones are missing from TCRdb's copy, which holds only in-frame ones; the method was immunoSEQ multiplex PCR. This repertoire shows some 400,000 clones, more than 70% found once; its top ten account for over 9.5%. Sequencing used peripheral blood. These receptors were obtained from a woman in her thirties with COVID-19, enrolled during active disease. Each CDR3 is given with its conserved first and last residue. D genes are given only for firm matches. Size values are once, few and many counts, or a class for expanded clones, and some rows have none.

d_call | clone_size | j_call | v_call | cdr3_aa | cdr3_nt
- | - | TRBJ1-5 | TRBV28 | CATDWGVDQPQHF | TGTGCCACAGACTGGGGGGTGGATCAGCCCCAGCATTTT
- | - | TRBJ2-2 | TRBV11-2 | CASSLNRAGELFF | TGTGCCAGCAGCTTAAACAGGGCCGGGGAGCTGTTTTTT
- | few | TRBJ2-2 | TRBV19 | CASNGRGTGELFF | TGTGCCAGTAACGGCCGAGGGACCGGGGAGCTGTTTTTT
TRBD1 | once | TRBJ2-7 | TRBV5-5 | CASSSDRGRFYEQYF | TGTGCCAGCAGCTCGGACAGGGGGCGTTTTTACGAGCAGTACTTC
TRBD1 | - | TRBJ2-2 | TRBV30 | CATDPPGQATGELFF | TGTGCCACCGATCCCCCGGGACAGGCGACCGGGGAGCTGTTTTTT
TRBD1 | - | TRBJ2-1 | TRBV5-1 | CASTPGQGVRRPYNEQFF | TGCGCCAGCACCCCGGGACAGGGGGTCCGGAGGCCCTACAATGAGCAGTTCTTC
TRBD1 | - | TRBJ2-2 | TRBV7-3 | CASSQGQGTGELFF | TGTGCCAGCAGCCAAGGACAGGGCACCGGGGAGCTGTTTTTT
TRBD1 | - | TRBJ2-2 | TRBV7-9 | CASSLGQGNTGELFF | TGTGCCAGCAGCCTCGGACAGGGGAATACCGGGGAGCTGTTTTTT
- | once | TRBJ1-2 | TRBV3-1/TRBV3-2 | CASSPTGGAARGYTF | TGTGCCAGCAGCCCTACCGGAGGGGCGGCAAGGGGCTACACCTTC
- | - | TRBJ2-4 | TRBV6-5 | CASSYSIAKNIQYF | TGTGCCAGCAGTTACTCCATCGCCAAAAACATTCAGTACTTC
TRBD1 | once | TRBJ2-7 | TRBV5-1 | CASSPRQGSYEQYF | TGCGCCAGCAGCCCCCGACAGGGTTCCTACGAGCAGTACTTC
TRBD2 | - | TRBJ2-3 | TRBV18 | CASSSLFSSGQLTDTQYF | TGTGCCAGCTCATCCTTATTTTCTAGCGGTCAACTCACAGATACGCAGTATTTT
TRBD1 | - | TRBJ1-2 | TRBV15 | CATSSIRGQGVYGYTF | TGTGCCACCAGCAGCATAAGGGGACAGGGAGTCTATGGCTACACCTTC
TRBD1 | once | TRBJ2-7 | TRBV27 | CASSSRQGGSEQYF | TGTGCCAGCAGTTCGAGACAGGGGGGAAGCGAGCAGTACTTC
TRBD1 | - | TRBJ1-5 | TRBV6-5 | CASRKGQGDQPQHF | TGTGCCAGCAGAAAGGGACAGGGCGATCAGCCCCAGCATTTT
TRBD1 | - | TRBJ1-1 | TRBV12-3/TRBV12-4 | CASSSTRGQRAFF | TGTGCCAGCAGTTCCACCCGGGGACAGCGAGCTTTCTTT
TRBD1 | - | TRBJ1-5 | TRBV6-2/TRBV6-3 | CASSYNWQGGEDQPQHF | TGTGCCAGCAGTTACAATTGGCAGGGGGGTGAGGATCAGCCCCAGCATTTT
- | - | TRBJ1-1 | TRBV25-1 | CASSHSVSSEAFF | TGTGCCAGCAGCCATTCCGTGAGCTCTGAAGCTTTCTTT
- | once | TRBJ2-7 | TRBV7-9 | CASSFPGSYEQYF | TGTGCCAGCAGCTTCCCCGGCTCCTACGAGCAGTACTTC
TRBD2 | - | TRBJ2-1 | TRBV5-1 | CASSLGLAGLYNEQFF | TGCGCCAGCAGCTTGGGGCTAGCGGGACTATACAATGAGCAGTTCTTC
- | - | TRBJ1-2 | TRBV4-3 | CASSQEPGRGMGYTF | TGCGCCAGCAGCCAAGAACCGGGCCGGGGAATGGGCTACACCTTC
TRBD2 | - | TRBJ2-3 | TRBV6-4 | CASSEVSGRADTQYF | TGTGCCAGCAGTGAAGTTAGCGGGAGGGCAGATACGCAGTATTTT
- | - | TRBJ1-5 | TRBV19 | CASSIDFPGREVGNQPQHF | TGTGCCAGTAGTATAGATTTCCCGGGTAGGGAGGTTGGCAATCAGCCCCAGCATTTT
- | - | TRBJ2-3 | TRBV3-1/TRBV3-2 | CASSQADTGHAAQYF | TGTGCCAGCAGCCAAGCTGACACAGGGCACGCGGCGCAGTATTTT
- | - | TRBJ2-5 | TRBV5-1 | CASSLSQRQETQYF | TGCGCCAGCAGCTTGAGCCAGCGGCAAGAGACCCAGTACTTC
- | - | TRBJ2-3 | TRBV7-9 | CASSLAGSSTDTQYF | TGTGCCAGCAGCTTAGCCGGGTCTAGCACAGATACGCAGTATTTT
TRBD2 | once | TRBJ2-7 | TRBV10-3 | CAISDGGRVYEQYF | TGTGCCATCAGTGATGGCGGGAGGGTCTACGAGCAGTACTTC
- | - | TRBJ2-7 | TRBV9 | CASSVGPFYEQYF | TGTGCCAGCAGCGTGGGGCCCTTTTACGAGCAGTACTTC
- | - | TRBJ2-5 | TRBV9 | CASSPPGLGMTQYF | TGTGCCAGCAGCCCACCGGGACTGGGGATGACCCAGTACTTC
TRBD1 | - | TRBJ1-4 | TRBV18 | CASSLRDRREKLFF | TGTGCCAGCTCGCTCCGGGACAGGCGTGAAAAACTGTTTTTT
TRBD1 | - | TRBJ2-5 | TRBV2 | CASSPDRGRGETQYF | TGTGCCAGCAGTCCGGACAGGGGGCGAGGAGAGACCCAGTACTTC
- | - | TRBJ1-2 | TRBV3-1/TRBV3-2 | CASSQFMGGGNYGYTF | TGTGCCAGCAGCCAATTCATGGGCGGGGGTAACTATGGCTACACCTTC
- | - | TRBJ2-3 | TRBV30 | CAWSHGRVSTDTQYF | TGTGCCTGGAGCCATGGTCGGGTGAGCACAGATACGCAGTATTTT
- | - | TRBJ2-7 | TRBV27 | CASSLMVGDTSYF | TGTGCCAGCAGTTTAATGGTGGGGGACACTTCGTACTTC
- | - | TRBJ2-5 | TRBV7-3 | CASSLGGGLGETQYF | TGTGCCAGCAGCTTAGGAGGGGGCTTAGGGGAGACCCAGTACTTC
TRBD1 | - | TRBJ2-1 | TRBV7-2 | CASSLTGILNNEQFF | TGTGCCAGCAGCTTGACAGGGATATTGAACAATGAGCAGTTCTTC
TRBD1 | - | TRBJ1-4 | TRBV7-8 | CASSLRTGRGPKLFF | TGTGCCAGCAGCCTTAGGACAGGGAGGGGCCCCAAACTGTTTTTT
TRBD2 | - | TRBJ2-3 | TRBV7-6 | CASSPSIPTSGRADTQYF | TGTGCCAGCAGCCCCTCAATCCCGACTAGCGGGAGGGCAGATACGCAGTATTTT
TRBD1 | once | TRBJ2-1 | TRBV5-1 | CASSFEPDRRQFF | TGCGCCAGCAGCTTTGAACCGGACAGGAGGCAGTTCTTC
TRBD1 | - | TRBJ1-5 | TRBV19 | CASCTGTGGGQPQHF | TGTGCCAGTTGTACCGGGACAGGGGGCGGGCAGCCCCAGCATTTT
- | few | TRBJ1-6 | TRBV27 | CASSRSGYNSPLHF | TGTGCCAGCAGTCGGAGTGGGTATAATTCACCCCTCCACTTT
- | once | TRBJ2-3 | TRBV11-3 | CASSPGLLRTDTQYF | TGTGCCAGCAGCCCGGGACTGTTGCGTACAGATACGCAGTATTTT
- | - | TRBJ1-5 | TRBV4-3 | CASSQERGQPQHF | TGCGCCAGCAGCCAAGAACGGGGTCAGCCCCAGCATTTT
- | - | TRBJ1-1 | TRBV7-2 | CASSSQGGGTEAFF | TGTGCCAGCAGCTCACAGGGTGGGGGCACTGAAGCTTTCTTT
TRBD2 | - | TRBJ2-7 | TRBV9 | CASSGPGLVSEQYF | TGTGCCAGCAGCGGGCCGGGACTAGTCAGCGAGCAGTACTTC
TRBD2 | - | TRBJ2-3 | TRBV10-1 | CASSRTSGIGTDTQYF | TGCGCCAGCAGTAGGACTAGCGGGATCGGCACAGATACGCAGTATTTT
- | - | TRBJ2-7 | TRBV28 | CASSLSGYEQYF | TGTGCCAGCAGTTTATCGGGGTACGAGCAGTACTTC
- | - | TRBJ2-2 | TRBV4-1 | CASSQGPGGNTGELFF | TGCGCCAGCAGCCAAGGCCCCGGCGGGAACACCGGGGAGCTGTTTTTT
- | - | TRBJ2-3 | TRBV18 | CASSPRLADTQYF | TGTGCCAGCTCACCACGCCTAGCAGATACGCAGTATTTT
TRBD2 | - | TRBJ2-1 | TRBV10-3 | CAISERQAGVRDEQFF | TGTGCCATCAGTGAGCGCCAGGCGGGAGTACGGGATGAGCAGTTCTTC
TRBD1 | once | TRBJ1-2 | TRBV28 | CASSRDRVNYGYTF | TGTGCCAGCAGTAGAGACAGGGTTAACTATGGCTACACCTTC
TRBD2 | - | TRBJ2-7 | TRBV28 | CASSHRTSGMREQYF | TGTGCCAGCAGCCATCGGACTAGCGGGATGCGGGAGCAGTACTTC